This T cell receptor beta chain was recorded in a study of blood T cell repertoires in COVID-19. Turning to the study itself: Donors in the United States, Italy and Spain gave samples during acute or convalescent COVID-19.

TCRdb's copy holds only in-frame clones and misses some; the assay was immunoSEQ multiplex PCR. The repertoire holds 250,000 or so clones, with 85% as singletons. The CDR3 contains 15 residues. V was cut by 2 bases and J by 2 bases, with 7 bases left in between. CDR1 is LGHNA, CDR2 YSLEER, per germline. Everyone who took part was roughly 18 to 89 years old, and they came from over 20 US areas. Exposed enrollees had met someone with a PCR-confirmed or clinician-diagnosed COVID-19 case at some point within the 2 weeks before study entry. V and J are TRBV4-3 and TRBJ1-6; D call uncertain. The sequenced sample was PBMCs or T cells enriched from blood (not recorded which). This receptor was identified in a woman aged 50 to 60 who had been exposed to COVID-19. DNA for the CDR3: TGCGCCAGCAGCCAATGGAGAACCTATAATTCACCCCTCCACTTT. Its protein is CASSQWRTYNSPLHF.